This paragraph covers one TCR beta chain sequence. Its target is not known. Germline lookup yields CDR1 ENHRY and CDR2 SYGVKD. Trimming shortened V by 3 bases and J by 5 bases, and 7 bases separated the two germline ends. The CDR3 runs 12 residues. The data were obtained in a study of T-cell memory formation after mild COVID-19. For the study at large: Largely donor-specific TCR clusters were found. Notes on the study in general: CD8+ contracting clones occupied EMRA, while CD4+ ones occupied mainly CM and EM. Among clones contracting day 15 to 85, CD4/CD8 was balanced, whereas later expanders leaned CD4+. Pre-infection memory contained some responding clones, which suggested that cross-reactive memory had joined.

TCRdb reprocessed the 5' RACE reads via MiXCR and lists one record per CDR3 protein. The sample has about 560,000 distinct CDR3 sequences; 15% to 20% are singletons. This clonotype originated in an adult woman who had mild COVID-19 (a few samples of this study predate the infection). Cell type and time point are not known. The sequenced sample consisted of PBMCs or a T cell subset sorted from them (not recorded which). The genes are TRBV10-3 and TRBJ2-5; D is tentatively TRBD1 or TRBD2 (5 bases each). This chain's CDR3 is CAISDWGETQYF. DNA for the CDR3: TGTGCCATCAGTGACTGGGGGGAGACCCAGTACTTC.